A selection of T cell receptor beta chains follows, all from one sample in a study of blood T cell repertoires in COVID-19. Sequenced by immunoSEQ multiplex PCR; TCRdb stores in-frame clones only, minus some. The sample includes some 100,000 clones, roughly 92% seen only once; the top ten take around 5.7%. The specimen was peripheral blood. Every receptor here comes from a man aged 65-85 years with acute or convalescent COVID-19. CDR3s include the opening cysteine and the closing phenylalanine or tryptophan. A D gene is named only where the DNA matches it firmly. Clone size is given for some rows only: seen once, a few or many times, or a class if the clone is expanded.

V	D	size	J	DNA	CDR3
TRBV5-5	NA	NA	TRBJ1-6	TGTGCCAGCAGCTTGAACAGGGTTTATAATTCACCCCTCCACTTT	CASSLNRVYNSPLHF
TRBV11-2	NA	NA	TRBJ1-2	TGTGCCAGCAGCTACGACAGGCAAGGCTACACCTTC	CASSYDRQGYTF
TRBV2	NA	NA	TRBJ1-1	TGTGCCAGCAGTGAGCGGGGCCGTAGCACTGAAGCTTTCTTT	CASSERGRSTEAFF
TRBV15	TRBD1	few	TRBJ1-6	TGTGCCACCAGCACCCGGGACAGCAATTCACCCCTCCACTTT	CATSTRDSNSPLHF
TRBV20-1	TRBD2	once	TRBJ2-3	TGCAGTGCTAGTCTTAGCGGGAGGGGTTTCCACACAGATACGCAGTATTTT	CSASLSGRGFHTDTQYF
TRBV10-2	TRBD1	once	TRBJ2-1	TGCGCCAGCAACCTCCCGGGACAGGATAATGAGCAGTTCTTC	CASNLPGQDNEQFF
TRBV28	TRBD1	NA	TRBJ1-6	TGTGCCAGCAGTTCAGGACAGGGGGGTGATTCACCCCTCCACTTT	CASSSGQGGDSPLHF
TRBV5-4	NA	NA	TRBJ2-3	TGTGCCAGCAGCATAACAACAGGTGCCGATACGCAGTATTTT	CASSITTGADTQYF
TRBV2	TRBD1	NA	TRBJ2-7	TGTGCCAGCAGTGAGAGAGGGGGACAGGGGGCATCCGAGCAGTACTTC	CASSERGGQGASEQYF
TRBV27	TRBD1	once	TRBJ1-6	TGTGCCACCGGGACAGGGGATCATAATTCACCCCTCCACTTT	CATGTGDHNSPLHF
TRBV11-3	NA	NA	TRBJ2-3	TGTGCCAGCAGCTTAGGGGGCTACGATACGCAGTATTTT	CASSLGGYDTQYF
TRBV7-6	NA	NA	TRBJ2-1	TGTGCCAGCAGCTTAGACTCGGGAGTTTTCCCCTACAATGAGCAGTTCTTC	CASSLDSGVFPYNEQFF
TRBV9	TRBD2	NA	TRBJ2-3	TGTGCCAGCAGCCCCCGGGGGGGGGATACGCAGTATTTT	CASSPRGGDTQYF
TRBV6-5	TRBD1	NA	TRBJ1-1	TGTGCCAGCACCGACCCCGGGACAGGGAACACTGAAGCTTTCTTT	CASTDPGTGNTEAFF
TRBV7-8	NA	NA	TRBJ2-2	TGTGCCAGCAGAGGTGGGGCTGGGCTAGCGCTCAACACCGGGGAGCTGTTTTTT	CASRGGAGLALNTGELFF
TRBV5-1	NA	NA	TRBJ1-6	TGCGCCAGCAGTAGCGCAGGGGCATCGAGGAATTCACCCCTCCACTTT	CASSSAGASRNSPLHF
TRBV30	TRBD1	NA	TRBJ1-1	TGTGCCTGGAGCCCGCCGGGACAGGGGAACACTGAAGCTTTCTTT	CAWSPPGQGNTEAFF
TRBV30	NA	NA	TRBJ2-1	TGTGCCTGGAGTGTAGGAACTAGCTTCTACAATGAGCAGTTCTTC	CAWSVGTSFYNEQFF
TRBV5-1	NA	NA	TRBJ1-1	TGCGCCAGCTTGCCAACAGAGTCCCTAAACACTGAAGCTTTCTTT	CASLPTESLNTEAFF
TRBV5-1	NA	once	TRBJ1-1	TGCGCCAGCAGCTTGGCTTCAGGGGCTACGAACACTGAAGCTTTCTTT	CASSLASGATNTEAFF
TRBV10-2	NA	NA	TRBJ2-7	TGCGCCAGCAGTCAGCGGGCCTCCTACGAGCAGTACTTC	CASSQRASYEQYF
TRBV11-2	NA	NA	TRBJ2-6	TGTGCCAGCAGCAAACAGGACAGAGGCTCTGGGGCCAACGTCCTGACTTTC	CASSKQDRGSGANVLTF
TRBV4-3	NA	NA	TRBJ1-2	TGCGCCAGCAGCCAAGCAACCGGACGGGAGAACTATGGCTACACCTTC	CASSQATGRENYGYTF
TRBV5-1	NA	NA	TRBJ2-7	TGCGCCAGCAGCCGGGGTTTGGGCAACGAGCAGTACTTC	CASSRGLGNEQYF
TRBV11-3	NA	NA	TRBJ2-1	TGTGCCAGCAGCCTAGAGCAGGGGTCCTACAATGAGCAGTTCTTC	CASSLEQGSYNEQFF
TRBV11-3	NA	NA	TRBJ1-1	TGTGCCAGCAGCCCCGGACTTTCCCAAACAACTGAAGCTTTCTTT	CASSPGLSQTTEAFF
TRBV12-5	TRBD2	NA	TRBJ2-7	TGTGCTAGTGGTTTGGCCGGACTAGCGGGATTCTCCTACGAGCAGTACTTC	CASGLAGLAGFSYEQYF
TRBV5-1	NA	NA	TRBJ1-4	TGCGCCAGCAGCCAGAGCGGGGATAATGAAAAACTGTTTTTT	CASSQSGDNEKLFF
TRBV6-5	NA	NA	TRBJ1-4	TGTGCCAGCAGTTACTGGAGTAATGAAAAACTGTTTTTT	CASSYWSNEKLFF
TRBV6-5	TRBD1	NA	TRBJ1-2	TGTGCCAGCAGTTACTCGATAGGGGGCGGGTATGGCTACACCTTC	CASSYSIGGGYGYTF
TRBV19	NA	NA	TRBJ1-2	TGTGCCAGTAGTATTCGCGTTAACTATGGCTACACCTTC	CASSIRVNYGYTF
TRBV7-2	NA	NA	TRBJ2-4	TGTGCCAGCAGCTTCCAGGTCGCCGCACGTCTTCTAGCCAAAAACATTCAGTACTTC	CASSFQVAARLLAKNIQYF
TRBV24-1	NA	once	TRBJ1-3	TGTGCCACCAGTCCGACAGACGATAGCACCATATATTTT	CATSPTDDSTIYF
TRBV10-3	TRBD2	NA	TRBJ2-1	TGTGCCATCAGCTCAGGACTAGCGGGGGGAAACAATGAGCAGTTCTTC	CAISSGLAGGNNEQFF
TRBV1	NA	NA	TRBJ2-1	TGCACCAGCAGCCGCGACTCTGGCAATGAGCAGTTCTTC	CTSSRDSGNEQFF
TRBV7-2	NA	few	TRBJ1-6	TGTGCCAGCAGCTTTACAGGGCTAAATAATTCACCCCTCCACTTT	CASSFTGLNNSPLHF
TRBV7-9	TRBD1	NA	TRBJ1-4	TGTGCCAGCAGCCTCGGACAGGGGATCCCCAATGAAAAACTGTTTTTT	CASSLGQGIPNEKLFF
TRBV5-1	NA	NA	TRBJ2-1	TGCGCCAGCAGGGGAGCGAATGAGCAGTTCTTC	CASRGANEQFF
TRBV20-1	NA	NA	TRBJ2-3	TGCAGTGCTAGTCTTTCGGGGGGCCTCCCAGATACGCAGTATTTT	CSASLSGGLPDTQYF
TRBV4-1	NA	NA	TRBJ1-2	TGCGCCAGCAGCCAAGATACAGGGCTGGAGGGCTACACCTTC	CASSQDTGLEGYTF
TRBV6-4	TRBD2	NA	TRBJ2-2	TGTGCCAGCAGAAAAGAGACGGGAGGGCCCACCGGGGAGCTGTTTTTT	CASRKETGGPTGELFF
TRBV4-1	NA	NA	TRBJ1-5	TGCGCCAGCAGCCAAGAAGGGGGATATCAGCCCCAGCATTTT	CASSQEGGYQPQHF
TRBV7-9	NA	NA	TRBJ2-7	TGTGCCAGCAGCTTGAGCGGCCTCTCCTACGAGCAGTACTTC	CASSLSGLSYEQYF
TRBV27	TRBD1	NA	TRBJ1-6	TGTGCCAGCAGGTCCGGACAGGGGTATTCACCCCTCCACTTT	CASRSGQGYSPLHF
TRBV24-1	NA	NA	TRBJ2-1	TGTGCCACCAGTGATTCCCCGCGGAGGGGCGATGAGCAGTTCTTC	CATSDSPRRGDEQFF
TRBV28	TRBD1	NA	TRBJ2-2	TGTGCCAGCAGTTCGCCGGGACAGGGGGGCACCGGGGAGCTGTTTTTT	CASSSPGQGGTGELFF
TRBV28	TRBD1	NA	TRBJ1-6	TGTGCCAGCAGGGACAGGGGGATTTCACCCCTCCACTTT	CASRDRGISPLHF
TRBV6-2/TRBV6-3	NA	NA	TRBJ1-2	TGTGCCAGCAGTTTCTCAATTACAGCTAACTATGGCTACACCTTC	CASSFSITANYGYTF
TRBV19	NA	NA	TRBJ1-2	TGTGCCAGTTCAGACAGTCACTATGGCTACACCTTC	CASSDSHYGYTF
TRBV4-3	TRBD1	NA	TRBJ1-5	TGCGCCAGCAGCCAACGACAGGGGAATCAGCCCCAGCATTTT	CASSQRQGNQPQHF
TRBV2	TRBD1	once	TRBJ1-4	TGTGCCAGCAGTGAGACAGGGGCAACTAATGAAAAACTGTTTTTT	CASSETGATNEKLFF
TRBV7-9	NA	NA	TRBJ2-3	TGTGCCAGCAGCTTAGGGGTAGCGGCAGATACGCAGTATTTT	CASSLGVAADTQYF
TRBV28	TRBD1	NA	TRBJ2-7	TGTGCCAGCAGTCCGGGACAGGGACTTTACGAGCAGTACTTC	CASSPGQGLYEQYF
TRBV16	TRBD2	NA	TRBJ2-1	TGTGCCAGCAGCCCATGGACTAGCAGCAATGAGCAGTTCTTC	CASSPWTSSNEQFF